This TCR beta chain originates from a study of blood T cell repertoires in COVID-19. About the research overall: T cells, B-cell-depleted T cells, or PBMCs provided the cDNA or gDNA that served as material.

Sequencing was performed with immunoSEQ multiplex PCR; in TCRdb, only in-frame clones are kept and a portion is missing. The sample lists over 200,000 clones, 80% to 95% occurring once. Enrollment of patients from Seattle took place during active infection, with longitudinal follow-up. V was pared by 6 bases and J by 0 bases, with 19 bases between. The CDR3 is 17 amino acids. Germline V gene data show CDR1 as SGHRS and CDR2 as YFSETQ. The chain uses TRBV5-1 and TRBJ1-3; unclear D gene. The sequenced material came from peripheral blood. This sequence originates from a man in his 60s with COVID-19, enrolled during active disease. CDR3 in amino acids: CASTLTAPESSGNTIYF. DNA for the CDR3: TGCGCCAGCACCTTAACAGCTCCAGAAAGCTCTGGAAACACCATATATTTT.